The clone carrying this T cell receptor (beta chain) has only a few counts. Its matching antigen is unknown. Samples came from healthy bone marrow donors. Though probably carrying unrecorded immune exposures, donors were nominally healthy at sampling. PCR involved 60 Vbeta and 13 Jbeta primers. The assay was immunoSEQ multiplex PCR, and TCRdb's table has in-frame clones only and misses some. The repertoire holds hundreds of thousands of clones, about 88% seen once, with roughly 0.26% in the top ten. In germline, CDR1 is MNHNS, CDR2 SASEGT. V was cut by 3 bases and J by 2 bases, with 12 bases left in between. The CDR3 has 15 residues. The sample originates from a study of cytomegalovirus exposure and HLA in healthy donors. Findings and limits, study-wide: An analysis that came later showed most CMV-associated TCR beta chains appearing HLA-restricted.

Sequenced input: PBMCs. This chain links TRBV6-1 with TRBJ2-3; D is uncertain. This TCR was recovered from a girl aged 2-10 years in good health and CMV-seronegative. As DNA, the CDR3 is TGTGCCAGCAGTGAGCGCGGCAGCGTCACAGATACGCAGTATTTT. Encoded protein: CASSERGSVTDTQYF.